This TCR beta chain was identified in a study of blood T cells in healthy people across ages. General study results and limits: Age showed a roughly linear inverse relationship with TCR beta diversity per million T cells. A greater number of naive CD4+ cells and higher diversity distinguished long-lived donors from aged donors. PBMCs were not sorted, which prevented a conclusive comparison of naive versus antigen-experienced cells.

Next came a second PCR, run for about 7 to 12 cycles, which used a sample-barcoded 5' primer along with a J-beta primer mix. TCRdb redid the calling of the 5' RACE reads with MiXCR, one entry per CDR3 protein. The sample lists fewer than 900,000 distinct CDR3 sequences, about 42% seen once, with approximately 22% in the top ten. Comments on this clonotype: Its antigen is undetermined.

V dropped 2 bases and J dropped 7 bases, with 11 bases sitting between them. The CDR3 consists of 13 residues. Looked up from germline, CDR1 is LGHDT and CDR2 is YNNKEL (reference sequence). The source of this sequence is a woman in her fifties or sixties in good health. The J gene is TRBJ1-1, the V gene TRBV3-1; D is unresolved. The sample taken for sequencing was blood. The chain's CDR3 is CASSQRAGGEAFF. Written as DNA, the CDR3 is TGTGCCAGCAGCCAAAGAGCTGGAGGTGAAGCTTTCTTT.